This T cell receptor beta chain was obtained from a study of blood T cells in healthy people across ages. Study-wide points: Unknown donor CMV status possibly confounded expanded clonotype changes. Leaving the PBMCs unsorted stopped any conclusive comparison of naive versus antigen-experienced cells.

Isolation recovered at least 6 million PBMCs from every sample. Worth noting for this clonotype: Its antigen is currently unknown.

Together with a sample-barcoded 5' primer, a J-beta primer mix was included in a second PCR lasting 7 to 11 cycles. Sequencing recovered at least 3 million CDR3-containing paired-end reads from each sample. One entry per CDR3 protein results from TCRdb running MiXCR on the 5' RACE reads. The data contain 980,000 or so distinct CDR3 sequences, about 44% of them singletons. After removal of 0 bases from V and 11 bases from J, the junction contained 10 bases not matched to a gene. The CDR3 is 15 amino acids. CDR1 SGHTA and CDR2 FQGNSA come from the germline V gene. This TCR was sampled from a man in his thirties or forties in good health. V and J are TRBV7-2 and TRBJ2-5, with 9 bases identical to TRBD2. Material for sequencing was blood. The CDR3 coding sequence is TGTGCCAGCAGCTTAGCGCTTACTAGCGGGCGGGAGCAGTACTTC. Its translation: CASSLALTSGREQYF.